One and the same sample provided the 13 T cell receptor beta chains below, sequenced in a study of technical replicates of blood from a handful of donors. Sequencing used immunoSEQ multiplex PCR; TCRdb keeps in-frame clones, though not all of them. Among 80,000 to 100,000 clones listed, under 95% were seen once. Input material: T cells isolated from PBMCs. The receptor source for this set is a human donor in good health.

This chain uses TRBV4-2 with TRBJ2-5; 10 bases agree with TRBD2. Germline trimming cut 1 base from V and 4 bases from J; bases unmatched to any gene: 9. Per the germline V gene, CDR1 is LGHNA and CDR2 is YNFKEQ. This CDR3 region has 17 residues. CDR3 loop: CASSQGPPSGRRETQYF. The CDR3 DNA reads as TGTGCCAGCAGCCAAGGGCCCCCTAGCGGGAGACGAGAGACCCAGTACTTC.

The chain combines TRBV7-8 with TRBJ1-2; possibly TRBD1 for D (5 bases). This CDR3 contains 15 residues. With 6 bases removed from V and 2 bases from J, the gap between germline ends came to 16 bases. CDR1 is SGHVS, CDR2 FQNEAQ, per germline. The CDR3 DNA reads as TGTGCCAGCAGTACCGGGGGAGCGTCAAACTATGGCTACACCTTC. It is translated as CASSTGGASNYGYTF.

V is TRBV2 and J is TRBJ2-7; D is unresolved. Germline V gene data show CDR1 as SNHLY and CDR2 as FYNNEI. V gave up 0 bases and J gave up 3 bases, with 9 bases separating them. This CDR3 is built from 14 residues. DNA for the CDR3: TGTGCCAGCAGTGAAGCTCAATTTAGCTACGAGCAGTACTTC. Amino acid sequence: CASSEAQFSYEQYF.

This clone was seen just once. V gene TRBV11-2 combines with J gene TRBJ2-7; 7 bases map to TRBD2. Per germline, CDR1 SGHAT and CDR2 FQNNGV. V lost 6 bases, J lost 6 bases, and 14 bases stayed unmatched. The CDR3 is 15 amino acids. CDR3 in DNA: TGTGCCAGCAGGAGAGGGTGGACTAGTAGCCGCGAGCAGTACTTC. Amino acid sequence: CASRRGWTSSREQYF.

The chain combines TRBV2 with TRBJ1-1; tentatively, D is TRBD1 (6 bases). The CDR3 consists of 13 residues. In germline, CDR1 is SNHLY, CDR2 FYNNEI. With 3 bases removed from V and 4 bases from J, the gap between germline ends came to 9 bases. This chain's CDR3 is CASSEAGATEAFF. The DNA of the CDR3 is TGTGCCAGCAGTGAGGCAGGGGCCACTGAAGCTTTCTTT.

Written as DNA, the CDR3 is TGTGCCAGCAAGTATCTAGCGGACTCAAACACAGATACGCAGTATTTT. Protein: CASKYLADSNTDTQYF. The rearrangement uses TRBV11-2 and TRBJ2-3, with 7 bases aligning to TRBD2. CDR1 and CDR2 (germline): SGHAT, FQNNGV. Trimming cost V 7 bases and J 2 bases; bases outside gene matches: 12. CDR3 length equals 16 residues.

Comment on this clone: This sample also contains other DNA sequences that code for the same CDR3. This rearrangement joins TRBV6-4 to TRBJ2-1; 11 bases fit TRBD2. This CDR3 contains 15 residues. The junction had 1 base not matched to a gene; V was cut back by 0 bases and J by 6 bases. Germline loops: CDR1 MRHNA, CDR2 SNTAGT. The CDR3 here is CASSDSSGGANEQFF. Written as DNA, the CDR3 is TGTGCCAGCAGTGACTCTAGCGGGGGGGCCAATGAGCAGTTCTTC.

The CDR3 is CASSLARDSNTEAFF. The CDR3 DNA follows: TGTGCCAGCAGCTTAGCGCGGGACAGCAACACTGAAGCTTTCTTT. This chain connects TRBV7-6 to TRBJ1-1; 7 bases match TRBD1. V shed 0 bases, J shed 2 bases, and the junction held 3 bases outside the gene matches. The CDR3 is 15 residues long. CDR1 is SGHVS and CDR2 is FNYEAQ in the germline V gene.

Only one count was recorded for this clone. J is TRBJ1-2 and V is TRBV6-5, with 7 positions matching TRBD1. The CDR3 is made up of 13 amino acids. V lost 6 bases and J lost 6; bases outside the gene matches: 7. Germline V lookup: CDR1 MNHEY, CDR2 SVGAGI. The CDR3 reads CASSLGTVHGYTF. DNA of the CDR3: TGTGCCAGCAGCCTAGGGACAGTTCATGGCTACACCTTC.

CDR3 in DNA: TGCGCCAGCAAGCGGGGATCGAACACTGAAGCTTTCTTT. Protein product: CASKRGSNTEAFF. V gene TRBV10-1 combines with J gene TRBJ1-1; D unresolved. Germline values: CDR1 WNHNN, CDR2 SYGVQD (reference sequence). The CDR3 runs to 13 residues. V gave up 7 bases and J gave up 1 base, with 10 bases separating them.

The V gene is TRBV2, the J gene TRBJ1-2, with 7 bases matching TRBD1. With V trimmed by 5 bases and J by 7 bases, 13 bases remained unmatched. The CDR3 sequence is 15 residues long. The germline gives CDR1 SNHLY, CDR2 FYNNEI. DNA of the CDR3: TGTGCCAGCAGTAATTCCGGCGGACAGGTGGCTGGCTACACCTTC. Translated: CASSNSGGQVAGYTF.

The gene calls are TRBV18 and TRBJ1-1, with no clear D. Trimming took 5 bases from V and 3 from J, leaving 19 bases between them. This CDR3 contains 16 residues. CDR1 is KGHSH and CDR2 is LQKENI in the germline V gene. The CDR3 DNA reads TGTGCCAGCTCAGAACTGGGCTGGATGAGGGACACTGAAGCTTTCTTT. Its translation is CASSELGWMRDTEAFF.

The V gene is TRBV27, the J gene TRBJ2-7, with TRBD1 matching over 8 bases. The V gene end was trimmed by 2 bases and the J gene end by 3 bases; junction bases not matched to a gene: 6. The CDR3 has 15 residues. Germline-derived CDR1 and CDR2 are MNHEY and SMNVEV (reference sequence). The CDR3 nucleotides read TGTGCCAGCAGTTTACAGGACAGGGTCTACTACGAGCAGTACTTC. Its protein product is CASSLQDRVYYEQYF.